This TCR beta chain appears in the sequencing data of a study of CD8 T cells in ankylosing spondylitis. Study-wide points: For ankylosing spondylitis blood, a TCR beta motif of fewer than 10 highly homologous variants appeared characteristic. There were earlier reports of some motif variants in reactive arthritis synovial fluid and blood. Disease-linked clones were reportedly significantly enriched in matched ankylosing spondylitis synovial fluid. Relatively rare in peripheral blood, disease-linked clones were also CD8+.

As the method for making TCR beta libraries, quantitative 5'-RACE with molecular barcodes was used. TCRdb reprocessed the 5' RACE reads with MiXCR, giving one entry per CDR3 protein. The sample has about 440,000 distinct CDR3 sequences, about 15% seen once; the top ten hold under 1.2%. V was pared by 5 bases and J by 6 bases, with 13 bases between. This CDR3 contains 14 residues. Germline CDR1 reads MNHEY; CDR2 reads SMNVEV (reference sequence). This clonotype was picked up a small number of times. The target antigen is unknown. The sequenced sample consisted of blood, either unsorted or a sorted T cell fraction (not recorded which). This receptor was identified in a male donor with ankylosing spondylitis. This chain joins TRBV27 and TRBJ2-2; D is possibly TRBD2 (5 bases). CDR3 sequence (DNA): TGTGCCAGCAGTCTCCTTCGGGGTGCCGGGGAGCTGTTTTTT. It specifies CASSLLRGAGELFF.